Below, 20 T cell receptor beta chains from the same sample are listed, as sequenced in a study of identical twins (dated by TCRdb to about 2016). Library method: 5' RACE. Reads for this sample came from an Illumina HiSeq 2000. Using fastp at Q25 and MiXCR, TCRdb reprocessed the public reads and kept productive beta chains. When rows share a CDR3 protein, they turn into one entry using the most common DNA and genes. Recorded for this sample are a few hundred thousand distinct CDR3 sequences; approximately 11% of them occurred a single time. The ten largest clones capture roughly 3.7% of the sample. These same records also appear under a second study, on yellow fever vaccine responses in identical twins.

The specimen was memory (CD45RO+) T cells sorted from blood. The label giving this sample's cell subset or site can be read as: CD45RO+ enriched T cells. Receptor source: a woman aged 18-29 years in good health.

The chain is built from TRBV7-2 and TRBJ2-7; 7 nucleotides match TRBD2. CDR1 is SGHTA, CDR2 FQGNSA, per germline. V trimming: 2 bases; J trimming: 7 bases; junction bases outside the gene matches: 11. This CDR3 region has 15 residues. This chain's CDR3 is CASSLRLGGGGEQYF. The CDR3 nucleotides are TGTGCCAGCAGCTTAAGATTGGGGGGGGGAGGTGAGCAGTACTTC.

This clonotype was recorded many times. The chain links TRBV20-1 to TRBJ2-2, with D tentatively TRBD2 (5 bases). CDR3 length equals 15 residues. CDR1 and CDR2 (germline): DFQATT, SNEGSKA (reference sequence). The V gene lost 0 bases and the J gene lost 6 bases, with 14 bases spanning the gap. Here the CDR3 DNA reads TGCAGTGCTAGAGATGTGGCTAGCCCTTCCGGGGAGCTGTTTTTT. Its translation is CSARDVASPSGELFF.

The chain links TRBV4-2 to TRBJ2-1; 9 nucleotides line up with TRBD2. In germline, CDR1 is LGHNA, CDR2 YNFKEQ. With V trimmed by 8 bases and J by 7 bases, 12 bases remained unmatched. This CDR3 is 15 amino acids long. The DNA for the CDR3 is TGTGCCAGCTGTCGGGGCGGCGGGGGGGGTAATGAGCAGTTCTTC. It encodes CASCRGGGGGNEQFF.

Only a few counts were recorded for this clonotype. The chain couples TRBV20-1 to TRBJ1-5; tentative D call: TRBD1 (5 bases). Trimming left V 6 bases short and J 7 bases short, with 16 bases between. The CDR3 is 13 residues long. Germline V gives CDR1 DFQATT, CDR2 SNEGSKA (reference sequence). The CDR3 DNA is TGCAGTGCCATAATCCGGGGCGGCCAGCCCCAGCATTTT. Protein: CSAIIRGGQPQHF.

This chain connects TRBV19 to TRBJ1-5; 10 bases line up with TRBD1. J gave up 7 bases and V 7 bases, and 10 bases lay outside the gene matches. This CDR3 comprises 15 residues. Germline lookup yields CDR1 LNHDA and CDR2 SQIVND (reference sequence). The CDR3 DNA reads TGTGCCAGTACCGCGCCGGGGGGACAGGGGCAGCCCCAGCATTTT. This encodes CASTAPGGQGQPQHF.

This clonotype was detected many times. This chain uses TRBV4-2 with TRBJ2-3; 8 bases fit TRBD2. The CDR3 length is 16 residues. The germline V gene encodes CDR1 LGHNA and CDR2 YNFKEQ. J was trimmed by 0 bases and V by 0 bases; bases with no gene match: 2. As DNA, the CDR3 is TGTGCCAGCAGCCAAGAACCTAGCGGGAGCACAGATACGCAGTATTTT. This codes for CASSQEPSGSTDTQYF.

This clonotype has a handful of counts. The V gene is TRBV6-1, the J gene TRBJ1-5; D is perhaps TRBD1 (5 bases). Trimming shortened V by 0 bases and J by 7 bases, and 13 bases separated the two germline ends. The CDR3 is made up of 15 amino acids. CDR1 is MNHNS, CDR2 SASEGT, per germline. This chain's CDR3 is CASSEAGTGKQPQHF. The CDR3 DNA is TGTGCCAGCAGTGAAGCGGGTACAGGTAAGCAGCCCCAGCATTTT.

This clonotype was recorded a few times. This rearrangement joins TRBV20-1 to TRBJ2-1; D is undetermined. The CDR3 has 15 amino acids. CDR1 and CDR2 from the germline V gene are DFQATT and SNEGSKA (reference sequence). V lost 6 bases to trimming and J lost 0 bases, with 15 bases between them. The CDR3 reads CSAPPRGHSYNEQFF. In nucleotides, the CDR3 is TGCAGTGCCCCTCCCCGTGGGCACTCCTACAATGAGCAGTTCTTC.

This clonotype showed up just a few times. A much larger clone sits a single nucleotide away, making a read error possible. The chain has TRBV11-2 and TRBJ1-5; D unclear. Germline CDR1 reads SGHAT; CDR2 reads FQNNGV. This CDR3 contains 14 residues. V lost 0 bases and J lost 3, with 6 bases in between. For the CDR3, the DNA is TGTGCCAGCAGCTTAGATGGATTCAATCAGCCCCAGCATTTT. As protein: CASSLDGFNQPQHF.

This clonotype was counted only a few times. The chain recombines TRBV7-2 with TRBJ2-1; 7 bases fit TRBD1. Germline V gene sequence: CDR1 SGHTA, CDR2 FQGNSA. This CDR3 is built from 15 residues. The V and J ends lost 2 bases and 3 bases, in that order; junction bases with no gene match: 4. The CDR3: CASSLMGQLYNEQFF. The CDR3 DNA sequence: TGTGCCAGCAGCTTAATGGGACAGCTCTACAATGAGCAGTTCTTC.

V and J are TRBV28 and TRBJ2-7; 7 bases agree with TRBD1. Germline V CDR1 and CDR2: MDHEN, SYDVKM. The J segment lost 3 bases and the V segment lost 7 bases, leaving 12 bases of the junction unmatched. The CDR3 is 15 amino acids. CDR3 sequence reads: CASTPVGQTFYEQYF. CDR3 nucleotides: TGTGCCAGCACACCTGTGGGACAGACTTTCTACGAGCAGTACTTC. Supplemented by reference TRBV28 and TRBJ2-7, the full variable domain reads DVKVTQSSRYLVKRTGEKVFLECVQDMDHENMFWYRQDPGLGLRLIYFSYDVKMKEKGDIPEGYSVSREKKERFSLILESASTNQTSMYLCASTPVGQTFYEQYFGPGTRLTVT.

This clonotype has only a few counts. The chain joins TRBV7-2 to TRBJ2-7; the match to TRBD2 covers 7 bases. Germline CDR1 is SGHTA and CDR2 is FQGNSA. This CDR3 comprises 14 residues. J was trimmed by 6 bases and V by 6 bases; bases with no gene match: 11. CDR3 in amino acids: CASRQDPLAPEQYF. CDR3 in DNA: TGTGCCAGCAGACAAGACCCACTAGCGCCCGAGCAGTACTTC.

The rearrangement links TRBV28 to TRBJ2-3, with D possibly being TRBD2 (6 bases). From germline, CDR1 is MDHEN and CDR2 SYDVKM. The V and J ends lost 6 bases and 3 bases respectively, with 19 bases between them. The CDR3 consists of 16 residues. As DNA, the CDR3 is TGTGCCAGCAGCCCCGATCTCGGGACTCTGACAGATACGCAGTATTTT. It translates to CASSPDLGTLTDTQYF.

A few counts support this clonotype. This CDR3 is CASSLGLGVLNTEAFF. DNA of the CDR3: TGTGCCAGCAGCTTGGGTCTCGGGGTTCTGAACACTGAAGCTTTCTTT. The rearrangement joins TRBV5-6 to TRBJ1-1; no clear D. V lost 0 bases and J 0 bases, leaving 12 bases between the germline ends. The CDR3 has 16 amino acids. Germline V gene data show CDR1 as SGHDT and CDR2 as YYEEEE.

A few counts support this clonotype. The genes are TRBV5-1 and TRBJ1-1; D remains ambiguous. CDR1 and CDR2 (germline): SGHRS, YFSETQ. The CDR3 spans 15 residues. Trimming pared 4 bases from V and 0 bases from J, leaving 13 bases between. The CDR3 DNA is TGCGCCAGCAGCCCCTGGACTGCGATGAACACTGAAGCTTTCTTT. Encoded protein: CASSPWTAMNTEAFF.

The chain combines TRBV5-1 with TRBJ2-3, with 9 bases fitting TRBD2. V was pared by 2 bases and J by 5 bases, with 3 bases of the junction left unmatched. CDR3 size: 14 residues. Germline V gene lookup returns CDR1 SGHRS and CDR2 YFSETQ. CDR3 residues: CASSFSGSGDTQYF. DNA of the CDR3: TGCGCCAGCAGCTTTAGCGGGAGCGGAGATACGCAGTATTTT. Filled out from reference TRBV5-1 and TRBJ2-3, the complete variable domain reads KAGVTQTPRYLIKTRGQQVTLSCSPISGHRSVSWYQQTPGQGLQFLFEYFSETQRNKGNFPGRFSGRQFSNSRSEMNVSTLELGDSALYLCASSFSGSGDTQYFGPGTRLTVL.

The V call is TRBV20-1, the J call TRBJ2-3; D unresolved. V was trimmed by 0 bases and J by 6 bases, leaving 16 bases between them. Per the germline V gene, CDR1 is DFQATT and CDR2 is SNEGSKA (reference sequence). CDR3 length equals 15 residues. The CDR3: CSARDFGKVPDTQYF. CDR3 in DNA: TGCAGTGCTAGAGATTTTGGGAAAGTCCCCGATACGCAGTATTTT.

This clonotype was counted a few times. As DNA, the CDR3 is TGTGCCAGCAGCGTGGACAGGGTCACAGATACGCAGTATTTT. Translated, it gives CASSVDRVTDTQYF. This rearrangement joins TRBV9 to TRBJ2-3, with 8 nucleotides matching TRBD1. The ends lost 2 bases at V and 2 bases at J; junction bases unmatched: 1. Germline CDR1 reads SGDLS; CDR2 reads YYNGEE. This CDR3 has 14 residues.

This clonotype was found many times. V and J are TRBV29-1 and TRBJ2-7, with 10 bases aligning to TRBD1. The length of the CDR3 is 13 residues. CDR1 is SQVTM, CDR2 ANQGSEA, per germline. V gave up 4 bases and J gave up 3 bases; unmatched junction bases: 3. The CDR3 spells CSVGGTGDYEQYF. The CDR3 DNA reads TGCAGCGTTGGGGGGACAGGGGACTACGAGCAGTACTTC.

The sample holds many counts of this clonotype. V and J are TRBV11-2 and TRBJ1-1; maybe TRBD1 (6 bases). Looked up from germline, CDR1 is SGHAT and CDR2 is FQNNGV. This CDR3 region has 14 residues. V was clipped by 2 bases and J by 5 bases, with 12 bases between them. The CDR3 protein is CASSLPGVGTEAFF. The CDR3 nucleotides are TGTGCCAGCAGCTTACCAGGGGTTGGAACTGAAGCTTTCTTT.